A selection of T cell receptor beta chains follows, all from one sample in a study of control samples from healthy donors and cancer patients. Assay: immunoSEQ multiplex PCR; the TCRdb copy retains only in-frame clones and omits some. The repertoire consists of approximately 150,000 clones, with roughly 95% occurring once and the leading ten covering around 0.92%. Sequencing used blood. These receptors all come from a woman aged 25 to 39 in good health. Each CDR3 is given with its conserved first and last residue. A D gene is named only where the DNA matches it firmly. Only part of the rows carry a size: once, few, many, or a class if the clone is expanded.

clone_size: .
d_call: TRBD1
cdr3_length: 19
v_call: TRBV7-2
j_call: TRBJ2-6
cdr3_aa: CASSLRTRQGISGANVLTF
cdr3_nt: TGTGCCAGCAGCTTGCGAACACGACAGGGGATCTCTGGGGCCAACGTCCTGACTTTC

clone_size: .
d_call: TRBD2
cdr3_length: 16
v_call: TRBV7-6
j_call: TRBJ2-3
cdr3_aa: CASSSISGGRPDTQYF
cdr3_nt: TGTGCCAGCAGCTCGATTAGCGGGGGGAGACCAGATACGCAGTATTTT

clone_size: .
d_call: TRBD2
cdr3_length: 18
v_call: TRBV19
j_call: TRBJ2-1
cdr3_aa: CASSIWALAGGTYNEQFF
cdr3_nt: TGTGCCAGTAGTATTTGGGCCTTAGCGGGAGGCACTTACAATGAGCAGTTCTTC

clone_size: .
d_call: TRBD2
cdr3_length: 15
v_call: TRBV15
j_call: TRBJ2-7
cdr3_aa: CATSRDRGLANEQYF
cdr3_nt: TGTGCCACCAGCAGAGATCGGGGACTAGCTAACGAGCAGTACTTC

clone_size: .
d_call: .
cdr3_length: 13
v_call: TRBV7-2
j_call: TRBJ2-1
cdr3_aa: CASSFGLYNEQFF
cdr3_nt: TGTGCCAGCAGCTTCGGGCTGTACAATGAGCAGTTCTTC

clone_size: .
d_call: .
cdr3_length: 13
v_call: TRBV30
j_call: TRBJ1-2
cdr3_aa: CAWGHGANYGYTF
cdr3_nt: TGTGCCTGGGGACATGGCGCTAACTATGGCTACACCTTC

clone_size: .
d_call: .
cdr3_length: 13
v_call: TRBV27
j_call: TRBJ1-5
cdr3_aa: CASSFRARQPQHF
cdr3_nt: TGTGCCAGCAGTTTCAGGGCTCGTCAGCCCCAGCATTTT

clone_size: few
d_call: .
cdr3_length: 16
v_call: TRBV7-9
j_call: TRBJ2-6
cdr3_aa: CASSLIRGGGANVLTF
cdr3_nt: TGTGCCAGCAGCTTAATACGGGGAGGTGGGGCCAACGTCCTGACTTTC

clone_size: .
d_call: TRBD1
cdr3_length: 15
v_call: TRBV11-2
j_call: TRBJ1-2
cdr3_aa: CASSLGTGTNYGYTF
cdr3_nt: TGTGCCAGCAGCTTAGGGACAGGGACAAACTATGGCTACACCTTC

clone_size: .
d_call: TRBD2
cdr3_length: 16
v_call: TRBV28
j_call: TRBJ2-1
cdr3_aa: CASSSRSGSSYNEQFF
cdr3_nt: TGTGCCAGCAGTTCCCGAAGCGGGAGCTCCTACAATGAGCAGTTCTTC

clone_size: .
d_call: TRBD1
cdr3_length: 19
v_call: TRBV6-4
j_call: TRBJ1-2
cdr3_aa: CASSDFVRDRGFPRYGYTF
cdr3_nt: TGTGCCAGCAGTGACTTTGTCCGGGACAGGGGATTCCCCCGCTATGGCTACACCTTC

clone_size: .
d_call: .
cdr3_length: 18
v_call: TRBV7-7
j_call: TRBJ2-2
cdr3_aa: CASSLRGPGFANTGELFF
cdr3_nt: TGTGCTAGCAGCTTAAGAGGTCCCGGGTTCGCGAACACCGGGGAGCTGTTTTTT

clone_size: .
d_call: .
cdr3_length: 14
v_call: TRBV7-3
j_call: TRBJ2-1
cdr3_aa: CASSFTLAVGEQFF
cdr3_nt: TGTGCCAGCAGCTTTACCTTGGCGGTGGGTGAGCAGTTCTTC

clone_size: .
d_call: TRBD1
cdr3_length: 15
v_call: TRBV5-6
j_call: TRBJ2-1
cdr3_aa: CASSPGDRGENEQFF
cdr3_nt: TGTGCCAGCAGCCCGGGGGACAGGGGTGAAAATGAGCAGTTCTTC

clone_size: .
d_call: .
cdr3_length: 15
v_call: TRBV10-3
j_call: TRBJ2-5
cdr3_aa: CAISEWRGHQETQYF
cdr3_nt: TGTGCCATCAGTGAGTGGCGGGGTCACCAAGAGACCCAGTACTTC

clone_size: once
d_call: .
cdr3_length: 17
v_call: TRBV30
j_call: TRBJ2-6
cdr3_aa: CAWGSRIVSPGANVLTF
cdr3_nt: TGTGCCTGGGGGAGTCGGATTGTTAGCCCTGGGGCCAACGTCCTGACTTTC

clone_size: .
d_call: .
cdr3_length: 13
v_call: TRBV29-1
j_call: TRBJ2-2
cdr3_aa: CSVAPVVAGELFF
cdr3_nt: TGCAGCGTGGCACCCGTTGTCGCCGGGGAGCTGTTTTTT

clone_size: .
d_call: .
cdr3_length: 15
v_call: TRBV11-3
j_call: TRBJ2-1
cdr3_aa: CASSPLGTLRDEQFF
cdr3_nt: TGTGCCAGCAGCCCACTAGGGACCCTTAGGGATGAGCAGTTCTTC

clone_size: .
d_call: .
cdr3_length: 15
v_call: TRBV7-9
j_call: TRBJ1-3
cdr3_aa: CASSPHTLSGNTIYF
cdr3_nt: TGTGCCAGCAGCCCCCACACCCTCTCTGGAAACACCATATATTTT

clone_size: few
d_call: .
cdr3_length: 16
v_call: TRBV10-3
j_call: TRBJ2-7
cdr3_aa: CAISDMVAGHSYEQYF
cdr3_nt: TGTGCCATCAGTGACATGGTTGCGGGACACTCCTACGAGCAGTACTTC

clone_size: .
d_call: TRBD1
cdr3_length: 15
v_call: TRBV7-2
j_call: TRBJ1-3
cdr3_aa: CASSPHRGFGNTIYF
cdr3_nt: TGTGCCAGCAGCCCTCACAGGGGCTTCGGAAACACCATATATTTT

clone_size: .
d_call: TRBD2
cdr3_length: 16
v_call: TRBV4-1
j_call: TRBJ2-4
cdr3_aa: CASSQDRGLASNIQYF
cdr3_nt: TGCGCCAGCAGCCAAGATCGGGGACTAGCATCTAACATTCAGTACTTC

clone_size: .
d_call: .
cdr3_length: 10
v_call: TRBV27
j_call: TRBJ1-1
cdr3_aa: CASRTVEAFF
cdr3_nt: TGTGCCAGCAGGACAGTTGAAGCTTTCTTT

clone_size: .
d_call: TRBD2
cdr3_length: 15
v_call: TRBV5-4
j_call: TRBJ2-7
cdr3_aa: CASSPEPGLAYEQYF
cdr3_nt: TGTGCCAGCAGCCCCGAACCGGGACTAGCCTACGAGCAGTACTTC

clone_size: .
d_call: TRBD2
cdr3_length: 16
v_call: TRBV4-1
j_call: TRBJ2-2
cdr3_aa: CASSHGTSGGAGELFF
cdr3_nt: TGCGCCAGCAGCCACGGGACTAGCGGGGGGGCCGGGGAGCTGTTTTTT

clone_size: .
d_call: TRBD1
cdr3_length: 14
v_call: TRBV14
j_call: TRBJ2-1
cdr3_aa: CASSPGQRYNEQFF
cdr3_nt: TGTGCCAGCAGCCCGGGACAGCGGTACAATGAGCAGTTCTTC

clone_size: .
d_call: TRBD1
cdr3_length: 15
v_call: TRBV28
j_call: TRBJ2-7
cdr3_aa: CASSLPGQGAYEQYF
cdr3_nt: TGTGCCAGCAGTTTACCGGGACAGGGGGCCTACGAGCAGTACTTC

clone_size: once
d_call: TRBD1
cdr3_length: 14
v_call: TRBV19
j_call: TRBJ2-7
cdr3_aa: CASSTGTGSYEQYF
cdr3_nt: TGTGCCAGTAGTACCGGGACAGGGTCCTACGAGCAGTACTTC

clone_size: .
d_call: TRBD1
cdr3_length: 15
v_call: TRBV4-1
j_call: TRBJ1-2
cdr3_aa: CASSQGTGGAGGYTF
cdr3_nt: TGCGCCAGCAGCCAGGGTACAGGGGGCGCAGGTGGCTACACCTTC

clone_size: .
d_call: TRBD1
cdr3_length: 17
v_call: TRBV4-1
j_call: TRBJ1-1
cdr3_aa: CASSQVPPTGVVTEAFF
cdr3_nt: TGCGCCAGCAGCCAAGTTCCTCCGACAGGGGTTGTCACTGAAGCTTTCTTT

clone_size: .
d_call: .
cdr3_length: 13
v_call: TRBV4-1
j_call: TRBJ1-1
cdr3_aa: CASSQRKDTEAFF
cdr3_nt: TGCGCCAGCAGCCAAAGGAAGGATACTGAAGCTTTCTTT

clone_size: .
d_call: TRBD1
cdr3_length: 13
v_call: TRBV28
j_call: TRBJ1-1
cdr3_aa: CASSPGAGGKAFF
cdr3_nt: TGTGCCAGCAGTCCAGGGGCAGGGGGCAAAGCTTTCTTT

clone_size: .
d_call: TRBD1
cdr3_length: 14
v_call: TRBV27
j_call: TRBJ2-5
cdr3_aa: CASSSRTGGETQYF
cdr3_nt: TGTGCCAGCAGTTCCCGGACAGGGGGGGAGACCCAGTACTTC

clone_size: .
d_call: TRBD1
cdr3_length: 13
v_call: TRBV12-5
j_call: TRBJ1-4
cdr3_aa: CASGLLTGAGSFF
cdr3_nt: TGTGCTAGTGGCCTCCTAACAGGGGCTGGATCGTTTTTT

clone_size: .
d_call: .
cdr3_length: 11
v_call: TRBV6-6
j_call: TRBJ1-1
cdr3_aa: CASSRLAEAFF
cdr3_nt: TGTGCCAGCAGTCGGCTAGCCGAAGCTTTCTTT

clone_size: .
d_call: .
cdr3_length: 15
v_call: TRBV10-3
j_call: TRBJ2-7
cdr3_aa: CAISARTWNFHEQYF
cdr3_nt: TGTGCCATCAGTGCCAGGACATGGAACTTCCACGAGCAGTACTTC

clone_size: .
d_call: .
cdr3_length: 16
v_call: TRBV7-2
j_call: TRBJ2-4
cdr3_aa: CASSLYGLLAKNIQYF
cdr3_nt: TGTGCCAGCAGCTTATACGGCTTATTAGCCAAAAACATTCAGTACTTC

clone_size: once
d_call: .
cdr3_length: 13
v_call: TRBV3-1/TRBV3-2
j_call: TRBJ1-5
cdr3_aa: CASSPGGQQPQHF
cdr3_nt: TGTGCCAGCAGCCCCGGGGGGCAACAGCCCCAGCATTTT

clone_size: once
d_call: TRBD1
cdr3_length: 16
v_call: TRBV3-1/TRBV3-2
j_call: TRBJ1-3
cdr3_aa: CASSHLGTGTENTIYF
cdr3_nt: TGTGCCAGCAGCCACCTCGGGACAGGGACTGAGAACACCATATATTTT

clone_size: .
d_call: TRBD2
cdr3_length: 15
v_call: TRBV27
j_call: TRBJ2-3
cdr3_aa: CASSFQLAGRGSQYF
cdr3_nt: TGTGCCAGCAGTTTTCAGCTAGCGGGCCGCGGGTCGCAGTATTTT

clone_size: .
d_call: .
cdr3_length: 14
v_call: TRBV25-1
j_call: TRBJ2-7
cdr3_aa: CASSEEISKGEQYF
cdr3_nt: TGTGCCAGCAGTGAAGAAATCAGCAAGGGTGAGCAGTACTTC

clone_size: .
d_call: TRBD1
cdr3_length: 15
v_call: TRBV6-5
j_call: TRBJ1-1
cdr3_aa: CASSRQGQSFAEAFF
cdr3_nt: TGTGCCAGCAGCAGACAGGGACAATCTTTCGCTGAAGCTTTCTTT

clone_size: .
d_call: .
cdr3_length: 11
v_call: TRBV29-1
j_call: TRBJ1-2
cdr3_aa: CSVGRQAGYTF
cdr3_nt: TGCAGCGTTGGGAGACAGGCGGGCTACACCTTC

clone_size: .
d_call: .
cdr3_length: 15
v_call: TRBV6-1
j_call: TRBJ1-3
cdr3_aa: CASSESMNSGNTIYF
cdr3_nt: TGTGCCAGCAGTGAATCGATGAACTCTGGAAACACCATATATTTT

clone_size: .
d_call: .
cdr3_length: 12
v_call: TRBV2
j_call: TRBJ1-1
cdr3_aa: CASSMGRIRAFF
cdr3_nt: TGTGCCAGCAGTATGGGACGAATACGGGCTTTCTTT

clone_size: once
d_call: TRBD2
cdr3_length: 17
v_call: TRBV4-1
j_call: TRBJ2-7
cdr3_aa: CASSQDTSGSSSYEQYF
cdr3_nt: TGCGCCAGCAGCCAAGATACTAGCGGGAGTAGCTCCTACGAGCAGTACTTC

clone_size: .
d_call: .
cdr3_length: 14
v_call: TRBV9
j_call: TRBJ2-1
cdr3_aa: CASSVGTSYNEQFF
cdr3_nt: TGTGCCAGCAGCGTAGGGACTTCCTACAATGAGCAGTTCTTC

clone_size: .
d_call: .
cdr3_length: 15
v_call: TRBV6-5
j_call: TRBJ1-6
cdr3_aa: CASSYLGQNNSPLHF
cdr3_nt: TGTGCCAGCAGTTACCTAGGACAGAATAATTCACCCCTCCACTTT

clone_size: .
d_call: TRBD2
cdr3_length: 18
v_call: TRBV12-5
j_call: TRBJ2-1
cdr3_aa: CASGSAGTSGSSYNEQFF
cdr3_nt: TGTGCTAGTGGTTCGGCCGGGACTAGCGGGAGCTCCTACAATGAGCAGTTCTTC

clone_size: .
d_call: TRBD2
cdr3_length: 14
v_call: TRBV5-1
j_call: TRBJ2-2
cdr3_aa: CASSLDGRAGELFF
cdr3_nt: TGCGCCAGCAGCTTGGACGGGAGGGCCGGGGAGCTGTTTTTT

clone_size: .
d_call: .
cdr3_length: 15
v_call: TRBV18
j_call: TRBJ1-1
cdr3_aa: CASSPTSVGRTEAFF
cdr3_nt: TGTGCCAGCTCACCAACAAGTGTCGGGAGGACTGAAGCTTTCTTT

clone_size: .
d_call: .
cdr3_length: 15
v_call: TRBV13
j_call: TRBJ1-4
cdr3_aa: CASSLHHATNEKLFF
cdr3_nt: TGTGCCAGCAGCTTACATCATGCAACTAATGAAAAACTGTTTTTT

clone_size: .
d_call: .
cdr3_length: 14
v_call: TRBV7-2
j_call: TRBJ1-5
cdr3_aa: CASSFAVDVQPQHF
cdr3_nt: TGTGCCAGCAGCTTCGCCGTTGACGTGCAGCCCCAGCATTTT

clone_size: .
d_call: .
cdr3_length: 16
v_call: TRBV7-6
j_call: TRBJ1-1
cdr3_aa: CASSFPRDTWNTEAFF
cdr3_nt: TGTGCCAGCAGTTTTCCCCGGGACACCTGGAACACTGAAGCTTTCTTT